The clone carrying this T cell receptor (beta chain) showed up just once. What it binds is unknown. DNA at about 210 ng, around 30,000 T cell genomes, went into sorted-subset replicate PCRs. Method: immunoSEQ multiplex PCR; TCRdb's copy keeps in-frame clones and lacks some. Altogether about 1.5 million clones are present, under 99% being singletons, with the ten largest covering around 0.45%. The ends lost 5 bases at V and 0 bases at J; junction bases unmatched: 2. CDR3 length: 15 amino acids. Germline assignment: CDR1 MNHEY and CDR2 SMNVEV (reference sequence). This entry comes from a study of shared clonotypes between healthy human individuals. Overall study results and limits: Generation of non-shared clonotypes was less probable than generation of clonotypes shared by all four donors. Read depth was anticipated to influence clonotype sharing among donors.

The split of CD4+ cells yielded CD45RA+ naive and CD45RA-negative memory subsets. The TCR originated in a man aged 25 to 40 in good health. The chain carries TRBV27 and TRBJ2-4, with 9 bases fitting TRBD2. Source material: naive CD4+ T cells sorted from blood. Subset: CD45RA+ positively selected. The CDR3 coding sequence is TGTGCCAGCAGTAGACTAGCGGTAGCCAAAAACATTCAGTACTTC. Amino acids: CASSRLAVAKNIQYF.